Shown below are 13 T cell receptor beta chains from a single sample sequenced in a study of shared clonotypes between healthy human individuals. Clones were sequenced by immunoSEQ multiplex PCR, and TCRdb holds only the in-frame ones, with some missing. The profile shows some 500,000 clones, roughly three quarters of them singletons. Input material: PBMCs. The origin of the receptors is a woman between 35 and 50 years old in good health. Some clones in this sample may be carry-over from other donors' samples.

CDR3 loop: CASSYGSEAFF. The CDR3 DNA is TGTGCCAGCAGTTACGGGTCTGAAGCTTTCTTT. This chain links TRBV6-6 with TRBJ1-1; D is uncertain. V was clipped by 2 bases and J by 6 bases, with 4 bases between them. The CDR3 is 11 amino acids. Germline CDR1 and CDR2: MNHNY and SVGAGI (reference sequence).

A single count supports this clone. The V and J genes are TRBV29-1 and TRBJ2-7; D not resolved. The CDR3 covers 12 residues. Germline V lookup: CDR1 SQVTM, CDR2 ANQGSEA. V was clipped by 6 bases and J by 2 bases, with 11 bases between them. The CDR3 loop is CSVEDRAYEQYF. The CDR3, as DNA: TGCAGCGTAGAGGACCGAGCCTACGAGCAGTACTTC.

The V and J genes are TRBV7-3 and TRBJ2-3; D is unresolved. Trimming cost V 2 bases and J 0 bases, with 9 bases left between them. Per the germline V gene, CDR1 is SGHTA and CDR2 is FQGTGA. The CDR3 spans 15 residues. CDR3 nucleotide sequence: TGTGCCAGCAGCTTACGGTGGGGTAGCACAGATACGCAGTATTTT. Its protein is CASSLRWGSTDTQYF. The entire variable domain, with the rest obtained from reference TRBV7-3 and TRBJ2-3, is as follows: GAGVSQTPSNKVTEKGKYVELRCDPISGHTALYWYRQSLGQGPEFLIYFQGTGAADDSGLPNDRFFAVRPEGSVSTLKIQRTERGDSAVYLCASSLRWGSTDTQYFGPGTRLTVL.

J is TRBJ2-1 and V is TRBV4-1, with D perhaps TRBD2 (5 bases). From germline, CDR1 is MGHRA and CDR2 YSYEKL. The CDR3 extends over 12 amino acids. Trimming stripped 4 bases from V and 9 bases from J, with 10 bases between. CDR3 sequence reads: CASSPPGFEQFF. The CDR3 region has the DNA TGCGCCAGCAGCCCCCCGGGGTTTGAGCAGTTCTTC.

This clone has only one observation. V usage is TRBV28 and J usage is TRBJ1-2; 7 nucleotides line up with TRBD1. There are 14 residues in the CDR3. Losses at the gene ends were 5 bases for V and 3 bases for J; bases not matched to a gene: 6. Germline assignment: CDR1 MDHEN and CDR2 SYDVKM. CDR3: CASSPGTVYYGYTF. DNA for the CDR3: TGTGCCAGCAGTCCGGGGACAGTTTACTATGGCTACACCTTC.

J is TRBJ1-3 and V is TRBV9; D is perhaps TRBD1 (6 bases). V lost 0 bases and J 0 bases, leaving 13 bases between the germline ends. Germline CDR1 is SGDLS and CDR2 is YYNGEE. This CDR3 comprises 17 residues. CDR3 loop: CASSVGAGAYSGNTIYF. In DNA, the CDR3 is TGTGCCAGCAGCGTAGGGGCAGGGGCTTACTCTGGAAACACCATATATTTT.

The chain employs TRBV28 and TRBJ2-7, with 7 bases identical to TRBD1. The ends lost 10 bases at V and 4 bases at J; junction bases unmatched: 10. Germline V gives CDR1 MDHEN, CDR2 SYDVKM. This CDR3 is 13 amino acids long. CDR3 region: CATDRINEYEQYF. The CDR3 DNA reads TGTGCCACGGACAGGATCAATGAGTACGAGCAGTACTTC.

A note on this clone: A far larger clone differs by one base, so this is likely a read error. Within the sample, other DNA sequences also encode this same CDR3. The chain joins TRBV30 to TRBJ1-5; TRBD1 matches 7 bases. With 2 bases clipped from V and 4 bases from J, the junction kept 8 bases outside the gene matches. Germline V CDR1 and CDR2: GTSNPN, SVGIG (reference sequence). This CDR3 region has 15 residues. Here the CDR3 reads CAWSRQGGPNQPQHF. Here the CDR3 DNA reads TGTGCCTGGAGTAGACAGGGAGGGCCGAATCAGCCCCAGCATTTT.

This clone appeared many times. This chain links TRBV6-4 with TRBJ2-1; 7 bases align to TRBD2. This CDR3 is built from 16 residues. Germline CDR1 reads MRHNA; CDR2 reads SNTAGT. After removal of 2 bases from V and 2 bases from J, the junction contained 6 bases not matched to a gene. In nucleotides, the CDR3 is TGTGCCAGCAGTGACGATGGGGAGGGCCCCTACAATGAGCAGTTCTTC. It encodes CASSDDGEGPYNEQFF.

Remarks on this clone: It is likely a read error: a sequence one base away is far more abundant. This CDR3 is also generated by other DNA sequences in the sample. The CDR3 bases are TGCGCCAGCAGGACTAGCGGGGAGGAGACCCAGTACTTC. Translating gives CASRTSGEETQYF. This chain connects TRBV10-2 to TRBJ2-5, with 11 bases aligning to TRBD2. Germline V gives CDR1 WSHSY, CDR2 SAAADI. The CDR3 covers 13 residues. Trimming removed 6 bases from V and 5 bases from J; junction bases left unmatched: 2.

The J gene is TRBJ1-3, the V gene TRBV5-8; TRBD1 matches 9 bases. J gave up 5 bases and V 0 bases, and 9 bases lay outside the gene matches. The CDR3 consists of 17 residues. In germline, CDR1 is SGHTS, CDR2 YDEGEE. The CDR3 region is CASSLESGTGPRNTIYF. DNA for the CDR3: TGTGCCAGCAGCTTGGAATCCGGGACAGGGCCTAGAAACACCATATATTTT.

The chain has TRBV4-2 and TRBJ2-2, with TRBD1 matching over 10 bases. The CDR3 sequence is 14 residues long. V gave up 7 bases and J gave up 5 bases; unmatched junction bases: 4. CDR1 LGHNA and CDR2 YNFKEQ come from the germline V gene. CDR3 DNA sequence: TGTGCCAGCACCCGGACAGGGGGTACCGGGGAGCTGTTTTTT. As protein: CASTRTGGTGELFF.

Regarding this clone: This may stem from a read error, because a much larger clone lies one nucleotide away. The V call is TRBV7-3, the J call TRBJ2-6, with D perhaps TRBD2 (6 bases). CDR1 SGHTA and CDR2 FQGTGA come from the germline V gene. Trimming removed 0 bases at V and 0 bases at J, with 12 bases between. There are 18 residues in the CDR3. In DNA, the CDR3 is TGTGCCAGCAGCTTAACGACGGGGGAGAGCTCTGGGGCCAACGTCCTGACTTTC. Translating gives CASSLTTGESSGANVLTF.